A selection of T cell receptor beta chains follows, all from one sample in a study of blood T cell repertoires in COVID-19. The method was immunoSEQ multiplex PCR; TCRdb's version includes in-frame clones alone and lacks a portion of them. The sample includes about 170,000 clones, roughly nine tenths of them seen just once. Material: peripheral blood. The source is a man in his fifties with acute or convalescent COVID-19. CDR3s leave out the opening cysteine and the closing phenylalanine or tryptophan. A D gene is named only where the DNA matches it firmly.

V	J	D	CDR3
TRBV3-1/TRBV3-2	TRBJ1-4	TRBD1	ASSQAAKPGGPPIQDNEKLF
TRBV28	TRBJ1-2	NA	ASSSGQNYGYT
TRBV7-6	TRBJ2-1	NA	ASSLDSSSYNEQF
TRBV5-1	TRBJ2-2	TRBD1	ASSLVGGQGSGELF
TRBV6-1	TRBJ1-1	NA	ASTAAGGMNTEAF
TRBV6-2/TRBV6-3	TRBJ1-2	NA	ASSYRGSRDGYT
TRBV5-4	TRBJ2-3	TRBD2	ASSSTSGSTDTQY
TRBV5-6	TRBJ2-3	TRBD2	ASSFRLAGADTQY
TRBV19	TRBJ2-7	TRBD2	ASSIGEGTGSYEQY
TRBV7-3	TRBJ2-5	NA	ASSFSLQETQY
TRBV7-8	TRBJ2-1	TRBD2	ASSYRTSGGGKF
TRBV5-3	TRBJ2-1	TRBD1	ARSPRTGSSYNEQF
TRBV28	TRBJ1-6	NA	ASSLYQGNSPLH
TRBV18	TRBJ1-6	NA	ASSDQGRTNSPLH
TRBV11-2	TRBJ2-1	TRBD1	ASARGRGPNEQF
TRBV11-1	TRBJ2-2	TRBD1	ASRQSGGSSTGELF
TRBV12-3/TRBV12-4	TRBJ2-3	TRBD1	ASRPDRADTQY
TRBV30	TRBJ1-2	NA	AWSGANYGYT
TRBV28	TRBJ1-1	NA	ASIRGDKAF
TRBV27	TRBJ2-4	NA	ASRQIQGWENIQY
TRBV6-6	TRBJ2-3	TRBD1	ASRRQGEGDTQY
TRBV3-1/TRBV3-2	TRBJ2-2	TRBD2	ASSQHSGRAAGELF
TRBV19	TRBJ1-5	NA	ASSSRDTQGQPQH
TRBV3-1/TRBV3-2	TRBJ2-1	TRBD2	ASSPWTSGTYNEQF
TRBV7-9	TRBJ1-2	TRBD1	ASSLATGDYT
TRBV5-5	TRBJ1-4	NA	ASSSTAIFGEKLF
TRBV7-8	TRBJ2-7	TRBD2	ASSPAPRLASPYEQY
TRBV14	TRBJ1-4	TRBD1	ASSQAGQGWEKLF
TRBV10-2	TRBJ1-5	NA	ASSERGRDQPQH
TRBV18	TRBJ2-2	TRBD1	ASSQGADTGELF
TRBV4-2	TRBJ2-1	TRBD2	ASSQARAGGSYNEQF
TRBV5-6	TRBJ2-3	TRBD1	ASSAIRTGNSTDTQY
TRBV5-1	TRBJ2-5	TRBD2	ASSPVPTSLVQETQY
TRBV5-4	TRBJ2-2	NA	ASSFEVGGELF
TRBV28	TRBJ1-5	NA	ASTLGGRNQPQH
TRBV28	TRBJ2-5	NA	ASSPGLLVGETQY
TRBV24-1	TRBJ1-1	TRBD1	ATSDPGGEAF
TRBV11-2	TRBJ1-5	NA	ASSLGQGNQPQH
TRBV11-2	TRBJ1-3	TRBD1	ASRRDRVSGNTIY
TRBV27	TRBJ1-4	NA	ASSAEGGWEKLF
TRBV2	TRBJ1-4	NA	ASSRTEYNEKLF
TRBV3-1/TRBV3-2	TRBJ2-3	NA	ASSQNSISTDTQY
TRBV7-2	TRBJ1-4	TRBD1	ASSFLAGKTGASGKLF
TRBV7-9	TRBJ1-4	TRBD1	ASSQGQGREKLF
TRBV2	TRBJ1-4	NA	ASSKTGQNNEKLF
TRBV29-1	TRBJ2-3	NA	SGVRLARGTDTQY